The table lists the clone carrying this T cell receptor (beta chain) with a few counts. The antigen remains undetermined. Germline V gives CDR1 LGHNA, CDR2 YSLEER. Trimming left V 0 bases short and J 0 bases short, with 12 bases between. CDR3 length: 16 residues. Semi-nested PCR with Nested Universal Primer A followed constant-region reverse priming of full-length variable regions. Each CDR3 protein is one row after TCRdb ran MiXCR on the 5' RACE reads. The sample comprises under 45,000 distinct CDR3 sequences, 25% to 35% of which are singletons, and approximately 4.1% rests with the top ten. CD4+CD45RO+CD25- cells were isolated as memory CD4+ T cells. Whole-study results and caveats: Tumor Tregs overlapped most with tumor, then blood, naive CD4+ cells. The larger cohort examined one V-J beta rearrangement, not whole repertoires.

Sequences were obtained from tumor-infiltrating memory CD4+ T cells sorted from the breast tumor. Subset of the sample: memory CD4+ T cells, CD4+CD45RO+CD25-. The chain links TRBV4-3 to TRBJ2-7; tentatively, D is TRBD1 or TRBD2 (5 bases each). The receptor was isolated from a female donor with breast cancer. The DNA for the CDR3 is TGCGCCAGCAGCCAAGACCGGCAGGGACCCTCCTACGAGCAGTACTTC. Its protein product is CASSQDRQGPSYEQYF.